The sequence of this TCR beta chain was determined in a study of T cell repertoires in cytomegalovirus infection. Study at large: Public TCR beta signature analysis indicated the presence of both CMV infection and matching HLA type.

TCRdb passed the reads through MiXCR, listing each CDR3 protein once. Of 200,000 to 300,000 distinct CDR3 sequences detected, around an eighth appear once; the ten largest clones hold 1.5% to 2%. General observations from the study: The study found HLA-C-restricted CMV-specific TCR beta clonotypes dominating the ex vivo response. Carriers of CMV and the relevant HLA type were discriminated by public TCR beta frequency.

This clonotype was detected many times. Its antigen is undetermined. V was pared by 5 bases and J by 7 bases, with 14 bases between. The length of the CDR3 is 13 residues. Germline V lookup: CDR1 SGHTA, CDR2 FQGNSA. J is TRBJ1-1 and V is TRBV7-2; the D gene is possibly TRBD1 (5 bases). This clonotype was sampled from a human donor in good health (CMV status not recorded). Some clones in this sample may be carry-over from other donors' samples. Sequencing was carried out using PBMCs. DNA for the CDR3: TGTGCCAGCAGCAAAAGGGGAGGGGATGAAGCTTTCTTT. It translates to CASSKRGGDEAFF. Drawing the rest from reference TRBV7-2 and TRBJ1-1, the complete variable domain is GAGVSQSPSNKVTEKGKDVELRCDPISGHTALYWYRQSLGQGLEFLIYFQGNSAPDKSGLPSDRFSAERTGGSVSTLTIQRTQQEDSAVYLCASSKRGGDEAFFGQGTRLTVV.